This record looks at one T cell receptor beta chain sequence and its context. This sample was included in a study of technical replicates of blood from a handful of donors. CDR3 size: 13 residues. Germline-derived CDR1 and CDR2 are SGHRS and YFSETQ. The V end lost 0 bases, the J end lost 9 bases, and 12 bases lay between the germline ends. Profiled with immunoSEQ multiplex PCR; TCRdb holds only in-frame clones, not every one. The sample records 45,000 to 65,000 clones, 94% being singletons. This sequence joins TRBV5-1 and TRBJ1-1; no definite D call. Input material: T cells isolated from PBMCs. This TCR derives from a human donor in good health. The CDR3 DNA reads TGCGCCAGCAGCTTGGCCGAGGGAGGTAAAGCTTTCTTT. Protein: CASSLAEGGKAFF.